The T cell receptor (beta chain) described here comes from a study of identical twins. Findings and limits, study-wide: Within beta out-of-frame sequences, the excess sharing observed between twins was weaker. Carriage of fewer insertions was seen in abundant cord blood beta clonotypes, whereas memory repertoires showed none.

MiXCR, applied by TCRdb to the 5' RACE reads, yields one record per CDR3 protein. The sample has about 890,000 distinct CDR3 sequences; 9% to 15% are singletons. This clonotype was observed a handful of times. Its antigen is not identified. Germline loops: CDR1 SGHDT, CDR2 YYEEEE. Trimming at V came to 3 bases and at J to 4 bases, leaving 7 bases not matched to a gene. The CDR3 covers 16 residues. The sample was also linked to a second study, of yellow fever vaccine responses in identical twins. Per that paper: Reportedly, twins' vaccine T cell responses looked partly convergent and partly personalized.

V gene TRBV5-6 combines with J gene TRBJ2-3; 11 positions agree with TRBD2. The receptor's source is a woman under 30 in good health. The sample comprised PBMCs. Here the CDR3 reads CASSSQELAGADTQYF. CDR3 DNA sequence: TGTGCCAGCAGCTCCCAGGAACTAGCGGGGGCAGATACGCAGTATTTT.